These T cell receptor beta chains were read from a single sample in a study of T cell repertoires in cytomegalovirus infection. MiXCR was run by TCRdb on the reads, yielding one entry per CDR3 protein. In the table there are about 310,000 distinct CDR3 sequences, around 10% of which are singletons. Source material: PBMCs. The receptors originated from a human donor in good health (CMV status not recorded). Some clones in this sample may be carry-over from other donors' samples. CDR3s include the opening cysteine and the closing phenylalanine or tryptophan. A D gene is named only where the DNA matches it firmly. Clone size is not always given. Where it is, it says once, few, many or a class for expanded clones.

v_gene	d_gene	j_gene	abundance	CDR3aa	CDR3nt
TRBV14	TRBD1	TRBJ2-7	NA	CASSLGQGGFYEQYF	TGTGCCAGCAGCCTGGGACAGGGGGGATTCTACGAGCAGTACTTC
TRBV5-4	NA	TRBJ2-3	many	CASSFSTSVGTDTQYF	TGTGCCAGCAGCTTCTCTACGAGCGTCGGTACAGATACGCAGTATTTT
TRBV20-1	NA	TRBJ1-5	many	CSAPTRTRGSQPQHF	TGCAGTGCTCCCACACGGACACGAGGCTCGCAGCCCCAGCATTTT
TRBV29-1	NA	TRBJ1-4	many	CSVEDAPTGPEKLFF	TGCAGCGTTGAAGATGCACCAACAGGGCCCGAAAAACTGTTTTTT
TRBV7-6	NA	TRBJ2-7	many	CASSLNNEQYF	TGTGCCAGCAGCTTAAACAACGAGCAGTACTTC
TRBV7-9	NA	TRBJ2-1	many	CASSWTVPEQFF	TGTGCCAGCAGCTGGACAGTACCGGAGCAGTTCTTC
TRBV5-5	TRBD2	TRBJ2-7	many	CASSLGQGGNEQYF	TGTGCCAGCAGCTTGGGGCAGGGAGGGAACGAGCAGTACTTC
TRBV20-1	TRBD1	TRBJ2-1	few	CSAPNRDRAFTNEQFF	TGCAGTGCCCCAAACCGGGACAGGGCGTTTACAAACGAGCAGTTCTTC
TRBV7-2	NA	TRBJ2-6	many	CASSILGSGANVLTF	TGTGCCAGCAGCATCTTAGGGTCTGGGGCCAACGTCCTGACTTTC
TRBV29-1	NA	TRBJ2-7	NA	CSVEGPTQSYEQYF	TGCAGCGTTGAAGGGCCTACTCAATCCTACGAGCAGTACTTC
TRBV4-3	NA	TRBJ1-3	NA	CASSQVGNSGNTIYF	TGCGCCAGCAGCCAAGTAGGAAACTCTGGAAACACCATATATTTT
TRBV9	NA	TRBJ2-3	few	CASSVGGRRLYTDTQYF	TGTGCCAGCAGCGTAGGGGGCAGGAGGTTATACACAGATACGCAGTATTTT
TRBV20-1	TRBD1	TRBJ1-1	many	CSARRTGEAFF	TGCAGTGCCCGAAGGACAGGCGAAGCTTTCTTT
TRBV7-9	TRBD1	TRBJ1-2	many	CASSSGQVLLYGYTF	TGTGCCAGCAGCTCCGGACAGGTGCTACTTTATGGCTACACCTTC
TRBV29-1	TRBD1	TRBJ2-1	few	CSVGTGAIFNEQFF	TGCAGCGTTGGGACAGGGGCCATCTTCAATGAGCAGTTCTTC
TRBV29-1	NA	TRBJ1-2	few	CSVVGTSYGYTF	TGCAGCGTTGTGGGGACGTCGTACGGCTACACCTTC
TRBV5-4	TRBD2	TRBJ2-1	NA	CASSPPQRGALEQFF	TGTGCCAGCAGCCCCCCCCAGCGGGGGGCCCTCGAGCAGTTCTTC
TRBV5-6	NA	TRBJ1-1	many	CASGVGADMNTEAFF	TGTGCCAGCGGGGTCGGCGCGGATATGAACACTGAAGCTTTCTTT
TRBV25-1	NA	TRBJ1-2	many	CASSGGPREDYGYTF	TGTGCCAGCAGTGGGGGACCCAGAGAGGACTATGGCTACACCTTC
TRBV19	NA	TRBJ1-3	NA	CASSADRAGNTIYF	TGTGCCAGTAGTGCCGACAGAGCTGGAAACACCATATATTTT
TRBV28	TRBD1	TRBJ1-4	NA	CASTGQYNEKLFF	TGTGCCAGCACGGGACAGTATAATGAAAAACTGTTTTTT
TRBV2	TRBD1	TRBJ2-7	many	CASSPQGANYEQYF	TGTGCCAGCAGCCCCCAGGGGGCTAACTACGAGCAGTACTTC
TRBV19	TRBD2	TRBJ2-2	many	CASSIVAGKTGELFF	TGTGCCAGTAGTATCGTAGCGGGGAAAACCGGGGAGCTGTTTTTT
TRBV7-2	NA	TRBJ1-2	many	CASTPSGPYGYTF	TGTGCCAGCACTCCTTCTGGGCCCTATGGCTACACCTTC
TRBV29-1	NA	TRBJ1-2	many	CSVRRGGKGYTF	TGCAGCGTAAGACGCGGGGGAAAGGGCTACACCTTC
TRBV18	TRBD2	TRBJ2-3	many	CASSPPGLAGGITDTQYF	TGTGCCAGCTCACCACCCGGACTAGCGGGGGGGATCACAGATACGCAGTATTTT
TRBV15	TRBD2	TRBJ2-3	many	CATSRAPTSGGTDTQYF	TGTGCCACCAGCAGAGCCCCGACTAGCGGGGGCACAGATACGCAGTATTTT
TRBV28	NA	TRBJ2-5	NA	CASRVPESQETQYF	TGTGCCAGCAGAGTCCCGGAGTCCCAAGAGACCCAGTACTTC
TRBV7-2	TRBD1	TRBJ1-1	many	CASSTDRRRAFF	TGTGCCAGCAGCACGGACAGGCGACGCGCTTTCTTT
TRBV5-5	NA	TRBJ1-4	many	CASTLLSATNEKLFF	TGTGCCAGCACGCTCCTTTCCGCAACTAATGAAAAACTGTTTTTT
TRBV14	NA	TRBJ2-5	many	CASSQDGLKQETQYF	TGTGCCAGCAGCCAAGACGGACTGAAACAAGAGACCCAGTACTTC
TRBV20-1	NA	TRBJ2-5	NA	CSARLVETQYF	TGCAGTGCTAGACTCGTGGAGACCCAGTACTTC
TRBV7-8	NA	TRBJ1-3	many	CASKRDVGDGNTIYF	TGTGCCAGCAAAAGGGACGTAGGTGATGGAAACACCATATATTTT
TRBV28	TRBD2	TRBJ2-1	many	CASYYRRASGGYNEQFF	TGTGCCAGCTATTACCGACGAGCTAGCGGGGGATACAATGAGCAGTTCTTC
TRBV6-2/TRBV6-3	NA	TRBJ2-1	many	CASRPAGDNEQFF	TGTGCCAGTCGGCCGGCAGGGGACAATGAGCAGTTCTTC
TRBV29-1	NA	TRBJ1-1	many	CSVDSQQGNTEAFF	TGCAGCGTTGACTCTCAGCAGGGGAACACTGAAGCTTTCTTT
TRBV7-9	NA	TRBJ2-7	many	CASSSPAGAYEQYF	TGTGCCAGCAGCTCACCCGCGGGCGCCTACGAGCAGTACTTC
TRBV6-5	NA	TRBJ2-1	many	CASSYSVQNNEQFF	TGTGCCAGCAGTTACTCGGTCCAGAACAATGAGCAGTTCTTC
TRBV2	TRBD1	TRBJ2-5	many	CASSDWDRGQETQYF	TGTGCCAGCAGTGACTGGGACAGGGGGCAGGAGACCCAGTACTTC
TRBV12-3/TRBV12-4	NA	TRBJ2-7	many	CASGVGRQAYF	TGTGCCAGCGGGGTGGGCCGACAGGCGTACTTC
TRBV24-1	NA	TRBJ2-1	many	CATSDPPSTGSDEQFF	TGTGCCACCAGTGACCCCCCCAGTACGGGTTCGGATGAGCAGTTCTTC
TRBV20-1	NA	TRBJ1-1	few	CSAGWGGRRNTEAFF	TGCAGTGCAGGGTGGGGCGGACGTAGGAACACTGAAGCTTTCTTT
TRBV18	NA	TRBJ2-7	few	CASSFQGDEQYF	TGTGCCAGCTCATTTCAGGGCGACGAGCAGTACTTC
TRBV12-3/TRBV12-4	NA	TRBJ2-1	NA	CASSLTGWGEQFF	TGTGCCAGCAGTTTAACAGGGTGGGGTGAGCAGTTCTTC
TRBV6-2/TRBV6-3	NA	TRBJ2-4	many	CASSRTQEAKNIQYF	TGTGCCAGCAGTAGGACCCAAGAAGCCAAAAACATTCAGTACTTC
TRBV7-2	NA	TRBJ2-2	many	CASSLRQITGELFF	TGTGCCAGCAGCCTCAGACAGATCACCGGGGAGCTGTTTTTT